A single sample is the source of the 19 T cell receptor beta chains below, sequenced in a study of blood T cell repertoires in COVID-19. The table came from immunoSEQ multiplex PCR; TCRdb's copy has only in-frame clones and leaves some out. The profile covers 250,000 to 300,000 clones, with roughly 80% appearing a single time and 5% taken by the ten largest. Sequencing was carried out using PBMCs or T cells enriched from blood (not recorded which). Receptors originate from a man aged 35-49 years who had been exposed to COVID-19.

This chain joins TRBV6-4 and TRBJ1-2; D remains unclear. Per the germline V gene, CDR1 is MRHNA and CDR2 is SNTAGT. The CDR3 has 14 amino acids. The germline V and J ends were trimmed by 4 bases and 5 bases, with 14 bases remaining between them. CDR3 amino acids: CASSGDMTSYGYTF. The CDR3 nucleotides are TGTGCCAGCAGTGGTGACATGACGAGTTATGGCTACACCTTC.

This clone was observed a single time. The rearrangement joins TRBV28 to TRBJ1-1; 8 bases are shared with TRBD1. Germline CDR1 MDHEN, CDR2 SYDVKM. The ends lost 2 bases at V and 3 bases at J; junction bases unmatched: 2. This CDR3 has 14 amino acids. The CDR3 coding sequence is TGTGCCAGCAGTTTAGACAGGGGTTACACTGAAGCTTTCTTT. This encodes CASSLDRGYTEAFF.

The chain is built from TRBV14 and TRBJ2-1; D not resolved. Germline CDR1 and CDR2: SGHDN and FVKESK. The germline V and J ends were trimmed by 0 bases and 3 bases, with 12 bases remaining between them. The CDR3 has 16 amino acids. The CDR3 DNA is TGTGCCAGCAGCCAAGAGAGTCACCTATTCTACAATGAGCAGTTCTTC. This translates into CASSQESHLFYNEQFF.

The genes are TRBV25-1 and TRBJ2-7; 9 bases align to TRBD2. The CDR3 contains 15 residues. V lost 3 bases to trimming and J lost 2 bases; unmatched junction nucleotides: 5. Germline V CDR1 and CDR2: MGHDK, SYGVNS. CDR3 coding DNA: TGTGCCAGCAGTGATACGGCTAGCGGGACCTACGAGCAGTACTTC. This translates into CASSDTASGTYEQYF.

This clone was counted once. The genes are TRBV11-2 and TRBJ2-7; a possible D gene is TRBD1 (6 bases). Germline values: CDR1 SGHAT, CDR2 FQNNGV. Trimming shortened V by 4 bases and J by 4 bases, and 8 bases separated the two germline ends. The CDR3 consists of 12 residues. The CDR3 nucleotides read TGTGCCAGCAGCTCCACAGGGTACGAGCAGTACTTC. It yields the protein CASSSTGYEQYF. Full variable domain (missing parts from reference TRBV11-2 and TRBJ2-7): EAGVAQSPRYKIIEKRQSVAFWCNPISGHATLYWYQQILGQGPKLLIQFQNNGVVDDSQLPKDRFSAERLKGVDSTLKIQPAKLEDSAVYLCASSSTGYEQYFGPGTRLTVT.

This chain connects TRBV30 to TRBJ2-1; 7 nucleotides align to TRBD2. Trimming cost V 3 bases and J 9 bases; bases outside gene matches: 11. Germline V gene lookup returns CDR1 GTSNPN and CDR2 SVGIG (reference sequence). CDR3 length: 14 amino acids. As DNA, the CDR3 is TGTGCCTGGAGCGGGCACGAGCGGGATCGTGAGCAGTTCTTC. Amino acids: CAWSGHERDREQFF.

V usage is TRBV7-2 and J usage is TRBJ2-1; TRBD2 matches 7 bases. CDR1 SGHTA and CDR2 FQGNSA come from the germline V gene. With V trimmed by 6 bases and J by 0 bases, 5 bases remained unmatched. The CDR3 totals 15 residues. CDR3 loop: CASRQAGSSYNEQFF. The CDR3 DNA sequence: TGTGCCAGCAGACAAGCGGGGAGCTCCTACAATGAGCAGTTCTTC.

The chain carries TRBV6-5 and TRBJ2-7, with D tentatively TRBD2 (6 bases). The CDR3 runs to 14 residues. Trimming removed 5 bases at V and 6 bases at J, with 17 bases between. The germline gives CDR1 MNHEY, CDR2 SVGAGI. The CDR3 DNA reads as TGTGCCAGCAGTACCCGGGGGACTCCCAGCGAGCAGTACTTC. It is translated as CASSTRGTPSEQYF.

The rearrangement links TRBV11-2 to TRBJ2-2; 13 positions agree with TRBD2. From germline, CDR1 is SGHAT and CDR2 FQNNGV. V dropped 4 bases and J dropped 8; count of bases not matched to a gene: 7. The CDR3 sequence is 16 residues long. The CDR3 spells CASSSWTSGSRGELFF. In DNA form, the CDR3 reads TGTGCCAGCAGCTCCTGGACTAGCGGGAGTAGGGGGGAGCTGTTTTTT.

CDR3 region: CASSSSGDTQYF. The CDR3 nucleotides read TGTGCCAGCAGCTCGTCCGGGGATACGCAGTATTTT. The rearrangement links TRBV11-3 to TRBJ2-3; D not resolved. The CDR3 runs 12 residues. The ends were cut back, 4 bases at V and 6 bases at J, with 8 bases in the middle. Per germline, CDR1 SGHNT and CDR2 YENEEA.

CDR3 in amino acids: CASSKSTHITGQETQYF. The CDR3 DNA follows: TGTGCCAGTAGTAAGTCCACCCACATAACAGGACAAGAGACCCAGTACTTC. The rearrangement links TRBV19 to TRBJ2-5; the D gene is possibly TRBD1 (5 bases). Looked up from germline, CDR1 is LNHDA and CDR2 is SQIVND (reference sequence). V lost 4 bases, J lost 2 bases, and 20 bases lay in between. The CDR3 length is 17 residues.

This rearrangement joins TRBV7-8 to TRBJ1-2; D ambiguous. Germline V gene lookup returns CDR1 SGHVS and CDR2 FQNEAQ. Between the trimmed V and J ends, which lost 7 bases and 0 bases, there was a span of 12 bases. The CDR3 has 14 residues. The CDR3 DNA reads as TGTGCCAGCACCTCAGAAGAAACTAACTATGGCTACACCTTC. Translating it yields CASTSEETNYGYTF.

The chain has TRBV20-1 and TRBJ1-1; a possible D gene is TRBD1 (6 bases). CDR1 is DFQATT and CDR2 is SNEGSKA in the germline V gene (reference sequence). V lost 3 bases and J 1 base, leaving 12 bases between the germline ends. This CDR3 region has 14 residues. The CDR3 coding sequence is TGCAGTGCTAGTACCGGACAGCGGAACACTGAAGCTTTCTTT. It encodes CSASTGQRNTEAFF.

Only a few counts were recorded for this clone. The chain employs TRBV6-1 and TRBJ1-6; possible D gene TRBD1, 5 bases. Germline V gene lookup returns CDR1 MNHNS and CDR2 SASEGT. V was trimmed by 5 bases and J by 5 bases, leaving 16 bases between them. The CDR3 is made up of 16 amino acids. CDR3 sequence reads: CASSQGAPLDNSPLHF. The CDR3, as DNA: TGTGCCAGCAGTCAAGGGGCCCCCTTGGATAATTCACCCCTCCACTTT.

This clone was observed a few times. This rearrangement joins TRBV12-3 or TRBV12-4 to TRBJ1-6; unclear D gene. The CDR3 is 12 residues long. Trimming stripped 5 bases from V and 7 bases from J, with 6 bases between. The CDR3 reads CASSRRNSPLHF. DNA for the CDR3: TGTGCCAGCAGTCGCAGAAATTCACCCCTCCACTTT.

The CDR3 bases are TGTGCCACCCTTAGCGGGAGCCCCACAGATACGCAGTATTTT. The encoded protein is CATLSGSPTDTQYF. The rearrangement links TRBV6-4 to TRBJ2-3; 9 bases align to TRBD2. The CDR3 runs 14 residues. The V segment lost 10 bases and the J segment 2 bases; nucleotides outside the gene matches: 7. Germline V gives CDR1 MRHNA, CDR2 SNTAGT.

The rearrangement joins TRBV13 to TRBJ2-3; TRBD2 matches 7 bases. J was trimmed by 5 bases and V by 6 bases; bases with no gene match: 8. The CDR3 contains 14 residues. Germline lookup yields CDR1 PRHDT and CDR2 FYEKMQ (reference sequence). Written as DNA, the CDR3 is TGTGCCAGCAGACGGGGGGAGTGGGGAGATACGCAGTATTTT. It is translated as CASRRGEWGDTQYF.

This clone was detected only once. J is TRBJ2-1 and V is TRBV5-6; D is unclear. The CDR3 sequence is 12 residues long. Germline V lookup: CDR1 SGHDT, CDR2 YYEEEE. Trimming pared 0 bases from V and 9 bases from J, leaving 7 bases between. CDR3 sequence (DNA): TGTGCCAGCAGCTTGGTTCTCGGTGAGCAGTTCTTC. It yields the protein CASSLVLGEQFF.

Only a few counts were recorded for this clone. This chain uses TRBV7-8 with TRBJ1-5, with D tentatively TRBD1 (6 bases). The germline V gene has CDR1 SGHVS and CDR2 FQNEAQ. Deletions cut 3 bases from V and 5 bases from J, with 11 bases between. This CDR3 is 14 amino acids long. CDR3 bases: TGTGCCAGCAGCTTGGCAACAGGGTATCAGCCCCAGCATTTT. Amino acid sequence: CASSLATGYQPQHF.